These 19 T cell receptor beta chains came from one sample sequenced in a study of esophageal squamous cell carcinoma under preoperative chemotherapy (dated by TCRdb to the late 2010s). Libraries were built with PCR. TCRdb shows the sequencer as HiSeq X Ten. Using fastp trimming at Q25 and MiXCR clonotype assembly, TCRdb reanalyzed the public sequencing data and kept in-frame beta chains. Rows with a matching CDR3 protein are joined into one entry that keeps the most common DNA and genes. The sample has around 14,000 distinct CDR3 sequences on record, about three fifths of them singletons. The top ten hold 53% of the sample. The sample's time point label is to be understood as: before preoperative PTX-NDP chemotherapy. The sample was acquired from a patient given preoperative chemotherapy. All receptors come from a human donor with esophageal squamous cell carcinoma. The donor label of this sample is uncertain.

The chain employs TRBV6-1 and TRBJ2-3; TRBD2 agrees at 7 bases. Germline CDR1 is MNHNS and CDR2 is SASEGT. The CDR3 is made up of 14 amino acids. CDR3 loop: CASPGGGDQETQYF. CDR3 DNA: TGTGCGAGCCCTGGGGGGGGGGACCAAGAGACGCAGTATTTT.

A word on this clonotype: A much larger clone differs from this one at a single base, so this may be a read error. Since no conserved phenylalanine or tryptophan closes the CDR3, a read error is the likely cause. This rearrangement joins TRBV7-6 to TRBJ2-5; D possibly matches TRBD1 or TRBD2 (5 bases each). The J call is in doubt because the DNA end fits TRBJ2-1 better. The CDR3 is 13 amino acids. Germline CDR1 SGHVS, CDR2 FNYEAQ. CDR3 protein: CASSSNLGETQFL. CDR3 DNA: TGTGCCAGCAGCTCAAACCTAGGGGAGACCCAGTTCTTA.

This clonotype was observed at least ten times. This CDR3 reads CASSSTGYYEQFF. Here the CDR3 DNA reads TGTGCCAGCAGCTCGACTGGCTACTACGAGCAGTTCTTC. V is TRBV7-2 and J is TRBJ2-1; D is undetermined. V gave up 4 bases and J gave up 10 bases, with 14 bases separating them. Germline V CDR1 and CDR2: SGHTA, FQGNSA. The CDR3 has 13 residues.

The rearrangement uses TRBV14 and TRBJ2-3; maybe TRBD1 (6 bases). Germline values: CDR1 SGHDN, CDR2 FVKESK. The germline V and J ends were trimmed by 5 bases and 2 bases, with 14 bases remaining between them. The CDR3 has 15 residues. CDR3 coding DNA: TGTGCCAGCAGCGTACCGGGACACCTCACAGATACGCAGTATTTT. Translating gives CASSVPGHLTDTQYF. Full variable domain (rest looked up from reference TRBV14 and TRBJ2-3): EAGVTQFPSHSVIEKGQTVTLRCDPISGHDNLYWYRRVMGKEIKFLLHFVKESKQDESGMPNNRFLAERTGGTYSTLKVQPAELEDSGVYFCASSVPGHLTDTQYFGPGTRLTVL.

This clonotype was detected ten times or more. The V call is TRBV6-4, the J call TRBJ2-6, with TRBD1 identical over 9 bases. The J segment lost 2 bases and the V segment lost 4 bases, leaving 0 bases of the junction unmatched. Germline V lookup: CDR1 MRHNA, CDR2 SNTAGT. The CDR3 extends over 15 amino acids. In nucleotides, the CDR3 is TGTGCCAGCAGTGGACAGGGGGCTGGGGCCAACGTCCTGACTTTC. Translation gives CASSGQGAGANVLTF.

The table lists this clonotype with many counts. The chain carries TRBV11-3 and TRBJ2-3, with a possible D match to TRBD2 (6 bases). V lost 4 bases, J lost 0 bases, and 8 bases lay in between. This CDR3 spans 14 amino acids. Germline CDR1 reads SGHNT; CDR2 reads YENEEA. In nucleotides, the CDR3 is TGTGCCAGCAGCTGGACTACTAGCACAGATACGCAGTATTTT. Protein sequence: CASSWTTSTDTQYF.

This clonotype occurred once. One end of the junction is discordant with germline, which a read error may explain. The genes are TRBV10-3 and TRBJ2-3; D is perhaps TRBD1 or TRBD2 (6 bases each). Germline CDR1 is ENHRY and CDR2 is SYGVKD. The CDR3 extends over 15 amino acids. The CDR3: CAGGLGGGEADTQYF. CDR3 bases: TGTGCCGGGGGGCTGGGGGGCGGTGAGGCAGATACGCAGTATTTC.

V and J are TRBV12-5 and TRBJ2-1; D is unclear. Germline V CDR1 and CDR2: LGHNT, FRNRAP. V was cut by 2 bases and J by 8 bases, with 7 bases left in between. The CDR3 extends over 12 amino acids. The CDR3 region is CASGLNGYEQFF. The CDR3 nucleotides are TGTGCTAGTGGTTTGAATGGATATGAGCAGTTCTTC.

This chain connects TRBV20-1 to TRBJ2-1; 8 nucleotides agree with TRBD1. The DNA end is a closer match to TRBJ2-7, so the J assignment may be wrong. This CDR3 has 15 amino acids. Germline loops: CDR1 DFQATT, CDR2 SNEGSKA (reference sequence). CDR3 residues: CSARAGGHRADEQYF. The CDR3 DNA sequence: TGCAGTGCTAGAGCAGGGGGCCATCGGGCTGATGAGCAGTACTTC.

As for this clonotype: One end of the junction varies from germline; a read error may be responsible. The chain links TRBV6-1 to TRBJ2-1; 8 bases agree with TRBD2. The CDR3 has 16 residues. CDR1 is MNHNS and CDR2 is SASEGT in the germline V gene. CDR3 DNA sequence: TGTGCCAGCGCGCGCAACGGGGGGGGCGACGAAGATACCCAGTATTTC. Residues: CASARNGGGDEDTQYF.

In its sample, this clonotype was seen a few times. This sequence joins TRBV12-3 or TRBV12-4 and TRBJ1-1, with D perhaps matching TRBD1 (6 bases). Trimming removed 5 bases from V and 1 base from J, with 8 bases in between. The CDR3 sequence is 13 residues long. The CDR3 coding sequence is TGTGCCAGCAGTCGGACAGAGAACACTGAAGCTTTCTTT. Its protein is CASSRTENTEAFF.

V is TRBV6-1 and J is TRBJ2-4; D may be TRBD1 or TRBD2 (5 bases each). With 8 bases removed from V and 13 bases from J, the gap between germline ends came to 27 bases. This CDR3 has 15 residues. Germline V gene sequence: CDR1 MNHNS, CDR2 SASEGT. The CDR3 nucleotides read TGTGCCAGCGGTCCGGGGCTGGCGGCCGATAAGACGCAGTACTTC. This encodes CASGPGLAADKTQYF.

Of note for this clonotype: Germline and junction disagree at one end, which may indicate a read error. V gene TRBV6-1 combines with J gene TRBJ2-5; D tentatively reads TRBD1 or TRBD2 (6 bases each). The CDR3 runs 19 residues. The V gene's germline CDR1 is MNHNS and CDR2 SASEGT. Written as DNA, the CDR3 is TGTGCCAGCAGTGAAGCTGCGGGGCAAGGGGGTTGTGACAAAGAGACTCAGTACTTC. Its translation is CASSEAAGQGGCDKETQYF.

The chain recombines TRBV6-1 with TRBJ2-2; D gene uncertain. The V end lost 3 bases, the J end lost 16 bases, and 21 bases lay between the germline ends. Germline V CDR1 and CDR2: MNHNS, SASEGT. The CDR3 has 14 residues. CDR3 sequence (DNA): TGTGCCAGCAGTGAGGCTGTGAGCACCGATACGCAGTTTTTT. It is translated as CASSEAVSTDTQFF.

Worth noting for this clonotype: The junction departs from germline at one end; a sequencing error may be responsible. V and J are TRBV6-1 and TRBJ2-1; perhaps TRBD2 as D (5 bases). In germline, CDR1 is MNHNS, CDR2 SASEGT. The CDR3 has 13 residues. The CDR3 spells CASREVIGVAQFF. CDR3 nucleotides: TGTGCCAGCAGGGAAGTGATCGGGGTTGCGCAGTTTTTT.

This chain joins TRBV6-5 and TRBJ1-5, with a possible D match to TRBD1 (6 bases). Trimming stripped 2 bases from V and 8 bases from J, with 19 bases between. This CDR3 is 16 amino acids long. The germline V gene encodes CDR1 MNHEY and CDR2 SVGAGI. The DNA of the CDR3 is TGTGCCAGCAGTTACGTTAGGGGGGGGGGAGAAGAGCCCCAGCATTTT. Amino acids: CASSYVRGGGEEPQHF.

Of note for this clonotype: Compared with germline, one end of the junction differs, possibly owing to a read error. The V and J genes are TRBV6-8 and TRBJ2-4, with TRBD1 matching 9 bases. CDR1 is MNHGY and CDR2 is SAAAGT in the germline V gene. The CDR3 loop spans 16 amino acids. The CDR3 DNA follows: TGTCTCAGCAGCGAATCGGGACAGGGACCCAAAGATATTCAGTATTTC. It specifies CLSSESGQGPKDIQYF.

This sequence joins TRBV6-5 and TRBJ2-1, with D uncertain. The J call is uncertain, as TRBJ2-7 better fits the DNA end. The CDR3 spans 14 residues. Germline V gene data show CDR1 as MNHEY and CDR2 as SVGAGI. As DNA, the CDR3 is TGTGCCAGCAGTTACAGGCGAGCAACCTACGAGCAGTACTTC. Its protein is CASSYRRATYEQYF.

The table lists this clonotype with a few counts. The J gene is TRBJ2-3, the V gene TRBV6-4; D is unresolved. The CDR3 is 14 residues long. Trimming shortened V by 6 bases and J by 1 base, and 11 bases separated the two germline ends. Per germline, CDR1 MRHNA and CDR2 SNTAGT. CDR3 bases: TGTGCCAGCAGAAAACGTCAGGGCACAGATACGCAGTATTTT. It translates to CASRKRQGTDTQYF.